This TCR beta chain was found in a study of regulatory T cells in long-lasting Graves disease. This clonotype was detected many times. TCR beta libraries were built with iRepertoire HTBI primers and Arm-PCR of CDR3 regions. TCRdb recomputed calls from the multiplex PCR reads with MiXCR, one row per CDR3 protein. Among 400,000 to 550,000 distinct CDR3 sequences listed, around 14% were seen once. Time point noted: newly diagnosed GD, antithyroid drugs for less than 3 months. RNA isolated from PBMCs was used to make the TCR library. All patients originated from an endocrinology department located in Xi'an, China. The collection involved drawing about 8.2 milliliters of peripheral blood into EDTA tubes. The data also belong to a second study, concerning T cells in Graves' hyperthyroidism and ophthalmopathy. That report adds: The study enrolled patients aged 18 to 65 with newly diagnosed hyperthyroidism of under 2 months' duration.

The sample in question was peripheral blood mononuclear cells (PBMCs), obtained at new diagnosis, from a patient treated with antithyroid drugs. This sequence originates from a woman aged 30 to 39 with Graves disease.

The CDR3: CASRPSGGPYNEQFF. CDR3 DNA sequence: TGTGCCAGCAGGCCTAGCGGGGGCCCCTACAATGAGCAGTTCTTC. The genes are TRBV12-3 or TRBV12-4 and TRBJ2-1; 10 nucleotides line up with TRBD2. This CDR3 is 15 amino acids long. J was trimmed by 2 bases and V by 6 bases; bases with no gene match: 4.